One TCR beta chain is described in this entry. These data come from a study of blood T cell repertoires in COVID-19. V was trimmed by 6 bases and J by 3 bases, leaving 8 bases between them. The length of the CDR3 is 12 residues. Per germline, CDR1 SNHLY and CDR2 FYNNEI. Generated by immunoSEQ multiplex PCR, the TCRdb table keeps only in-frame clones and is missing some. The top ten clones hold 22% of a sample with around 50,000 clones, 82% of them seen once. The sample consisted of peripheral blood. The clonotype comes from a woman in her sixties or seventies with acute or convalescent COVID-19. This chain links TRBV2 with TRBJ1-2; weak D call: TRBD1 (6 bases). This CDR3 reads CASRRTDYGYTF. CDR3 nucleotides: TGTGCCAGCAGGAGGACAGACTATGGCTACACCTTC.